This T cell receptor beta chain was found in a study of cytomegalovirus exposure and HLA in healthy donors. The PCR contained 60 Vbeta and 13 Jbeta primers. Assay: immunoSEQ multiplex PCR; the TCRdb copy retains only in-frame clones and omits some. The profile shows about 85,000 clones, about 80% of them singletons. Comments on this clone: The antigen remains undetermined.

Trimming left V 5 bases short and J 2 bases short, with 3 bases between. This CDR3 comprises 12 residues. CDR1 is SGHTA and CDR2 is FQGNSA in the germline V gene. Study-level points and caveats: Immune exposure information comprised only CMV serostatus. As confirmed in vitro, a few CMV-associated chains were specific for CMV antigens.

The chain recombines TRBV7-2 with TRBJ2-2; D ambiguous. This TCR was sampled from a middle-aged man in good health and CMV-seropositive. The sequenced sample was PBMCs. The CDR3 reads CASSVNTGELFF. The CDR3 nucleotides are TGTGCCAGCAGCGTAAACACCGGGGAGCTGTTTTTT.